Sequencing of this TCR beta chain was carried out in a study of blood T cell repertoires in COVID-19. TCRdb's table, derived via immunoSEQ multiplex PCR, lists solely in-frame clones and lacks some. This sample has over 70,000 clones, with roughly 85% found just once. V was cut by 2 bases and J by 4 bases, with 14 bases left in between. The CDR3 spans 15 residues. Germline loops: CDR1 MGHRA, CDR2 YSYEKL. The origin of this receptor is a man aged 55 to 70 with COVID-19, enrolled during active disease. The sequencing sample was made of peripheral blood. This sequence joins TRBV4-1 and TRBJ1-1; D is undetermined. The CDR3 DNA sequence: TGCGCCAGCAGCCAATGGACGGCGGGCAGCACTGAAGCTTTCTTT. As protein: CASSQWTAGSTEAFF.